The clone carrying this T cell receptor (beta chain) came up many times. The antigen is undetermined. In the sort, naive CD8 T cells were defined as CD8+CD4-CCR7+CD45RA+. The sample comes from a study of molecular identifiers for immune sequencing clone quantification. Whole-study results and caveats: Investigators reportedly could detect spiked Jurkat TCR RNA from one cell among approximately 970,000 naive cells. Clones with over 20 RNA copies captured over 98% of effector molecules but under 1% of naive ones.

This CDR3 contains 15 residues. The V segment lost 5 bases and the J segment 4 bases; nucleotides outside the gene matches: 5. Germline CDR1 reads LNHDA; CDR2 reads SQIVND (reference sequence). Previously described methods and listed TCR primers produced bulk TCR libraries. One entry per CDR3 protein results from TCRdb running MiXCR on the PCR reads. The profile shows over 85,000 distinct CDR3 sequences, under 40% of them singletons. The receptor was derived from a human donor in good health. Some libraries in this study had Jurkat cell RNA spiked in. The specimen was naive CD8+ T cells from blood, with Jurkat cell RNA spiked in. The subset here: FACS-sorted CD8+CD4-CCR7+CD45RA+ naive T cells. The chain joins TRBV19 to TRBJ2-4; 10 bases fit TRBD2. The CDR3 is CASSELAGPKNIQYF. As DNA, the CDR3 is TGTGCCAGTAGTGAACTAGCGGGACCTAAAAACATTCAGTACTTC.